A selection of T cell receptor beta chains follows, all from one sample in a study of blood T cell repertoires in COVID-19. The repertoire was sequenced with immunoSEQ multiplex PCR; TCRdb's copy has only in-frame clones and lacks some. The table has approximately 290,000 clones, about 85% seen once. What was sequenced was peripheral blood. The source of these receptors is a man younger than 35 with active or convalescent COVID-19. Both conserved end residues are part of each CDR3. Fields, in order: clone size, D gene, V gene, J gene, CDR3 DNA, CDR3 protein. D genes are given only for firm matches. Only some rows state a clone size, as once, few, many or a class for expanded clones.

>-|TRBD2|TRBV28|TRBJ2-5
TGTGCCAGCAGTCCTCTGGGACTTACTAGCGGACAAGAGACCCAGTACTTC
CASSPLGLTSGQETQYF
>-|TRBD2|TRBV2|TRBJ2-7
TGTGCCAGCTGTGGGACTAGAAGAACAAGCTCCTACGAGCAGTACTTC
CASCGTRRTSSYEQYF
>-|TRBD1|TRBV11-2|TRBJ1-4
TGTGCCAGCAGCTCAACGACAGGGGTTAGGGGAAAACTGTTTTTT
CASSSTTGVRGKLFF
>-|TRBD2|TRBV6-5|TRBJ2-3
TGTGCCAGCAGTAGGACTAGCGGGGGTTCAGATACGCAGTATTTT
CASSRTSGGSDTQYF
>-|TRBD1|TRBV7-9|TRBJ2-2
TGTGCCAGCAGTCCGGACAGGGGGCAGGCCGGGGAGCTGTTTTTT
CASSPDRGQAGELFF
>-|-|TRBV6-5|TRBJ1-1
TGTGCCAGCAGTCCAACTTCCGGGGTATACACTGAAGCTTTCTTT
CASSPTSGVYTEAFF
>-|-|TRBV27|TRBJ2-1
TGTGCCAGCAGTTCTCGTCTGCGCTACAATGAGCAGTTCTTC
CASSSRLRYNEQFF
>once|TRBD2|TRBV11-1|TRBJ2-7
TGTGCCAGCTCAGCGGGAGGGGAAAACGAGCAGTACTTC
CASSAGGENEQYF
>few|-|TRBV4-3|TRBJ2-7
TGCGCCAGCAGCCAAGATTATAACAACCCCTGGGAGTTCAGAACCATCTCCTACGAGCAGTACTTC
CASSQDYNNPWEFRTISYEQYF
>-|-|TRBV11-1|TRBJ2-6
TGTGCCAGCAGCATGAGACTTGGGGCCAACGTCCTGACTTTC
CASSMRLGANVLTF
>-|TRBD1|TRBV10-3|TRBJ2-7
TGTGCCATAAGACAGGGTACCTACGAGCAGTACTTC
CAIRQGTYEQYF
>-|-|TRBV11-3|TRBJ2-1
TGTGCCAGCAGCCGGACTCAAACGGCATACAATGAGCAGTTCTTC
CASSRTQTAYNEQFF
>-|-|TRBV10-3|TRBJ1-6
TGTGCCATCAGTGAGTCGATGAGGTCTTGGGCCCTCCACTTT
CAISESMRSWALHF
>-|TRBD2|TRBV2|TRBJ2-7
TGTGCCAGCAGAGAGCGGGAGGCCTCCGAGCAGTACTTC
CASREREASEQYF
>-|-|TRBV7-8|TRBJ1-1
TGTGCCAGCAGCCGGATCCGGGTCCAAAACACTGAAGCTTTCTTT
CASSRIRVQNTEAFF
>-|-|TRBV28|TRBJ2-5
TGTGCCAGCAGTCCCCGAGGTCCGACCCAGTACTTC
CASSPRGPTQYF
>-|-|TRBV19|TRBJ1-2
TGTGCCAGTAGGAGTGGACAGTCTAGGCCTAACTATGGCTACACCTTC
CASRSGQSRPNYGYTF
>-|TRBD1|TRBV5-1|TRBJ2-2
TGCGCCAGCAGCTTCGGGACAGCCAACACCGGGGAGCTGTTTTTT
CASSFGTANTGELFF
>-|TRBD1|TRBV10-3|TRBJ1-2
TGTGCCATCAGCGGGACAGATTATGGCTACACCTTC
CAISGTDYGYTF
>-|-|TRBV28|TRBJ2-2
TGTGCCAGCAGTCATCGGACAGAAGTAGGAACCGGGGAGCTGTTTTTT
CASSHRTEVGTGELFF
>-|-|TRBV4-3|TRBJ1-4
TGCGCCAGCAGCCGCAAGATGAGTCTATCTGATGAAAAACTGTTTTTT
CASSRKMSLSDEKLFF
>-|-|TRBV5-1|TRBJ1-2
TGCGCCAGCAGCCAAGCTCAGGGCAGTGGCTACACCTTC
CASSQAQGSGYTF
>-|-|TRBV6-6|TRBJ1-1
TGTGCCAGCAGTTACTCGGAGGCGAACACTGAAGCTTTCTTT
CASSYSEANTEAFF
>-|TRBD1|TRBV6-5|TRBJ1-6
TGTGCCAGCAGATACCGGGACAGTAATTCACCCCTCCACTTT
CASRYRDSNSPLHF
>-|TRBD1|TRBV19|TRBJ1-1
TGTGCCAGTAGAAGGGGGCAGTACACTGAAGCTTTCTTT
CASRRGQYTEAFF
>-|TRBD1|TRBV18|TRBJ2-7
TGTGCCAGCTCACCAGGACAGGGGGGTTCCTACGAGCAGTACTTC
CASSPGQGGSYEQYF
>-|TRBD1|TRBV7-2|TRBJ2-1
TGTGCCAGCAGCTTAGGGGGACAGGGGCCCTACAATGAGCAGTTCTTC
CASSLGGQGPYNEQFF
>few|-|TRBV5-4|TRBJ2-7
TGTGCCAGCAGCTTATCTTCGGGAGTGTACGAGCAGTACTTC
CASSLSSGVYEQYF
>-|-|TRBV5-1|TRBJ2-1
TGCGCCAGCAGCTTGGATGGGGCAGGCAGACTTAGACCGGGCAATGAGCAGTTCTTC
CASSLDGAGRLRPGNEQFF
>-|-|TRBV19|TRBJ1-1
TGTGCCAGTAGCCAGGGGACCCGGACCAAAGCTTTCTTT
CASSQGTRTKAFF
>-|TRBD1|TRBV15|TRBJ1-3
TGTGCCACCAGCAGGCAGAGACAGGGGACGGGAAACACCATATATTTT
CATSRQRQGTGNTIYF
>-|-|TRBV2|TRBJ1-4
TGTGCCAGCAGTGAAGCGACGACATTAAAACTGTTTTTT
CASSEATTLKLFF
>-|TRBD1|TRBV6-5|TRBJ1-6
TGTGCCAGCAGCTCCTGGACAGGAGGTAATTCACCCCTCCACTTT
CASSSWTGGNSPLHF
>-|TRBD1|TRBV11-3|TRBJ2-7
TGTGCCAGCAGCCTCCAACAGGGGGCTTACGAGCAGTACTTC
CASSLQQGAYEQYF
>once|TRBD2|TRBV28|TRBJ2-3
TGTGCCACCCTAGCGGGAGCCACAGATACGCAGTATTTT
CATLAGATDTQYF
>once|TRBD1|TRBV19|TRBJ2-7
TGTGCCAGTAGTGCCTGGGACAGACCCTACGAGCAGTACTTC
CASSAWDRPYEQYF
>-|TRBD1|TRBV6-5|TRBJ1-4
TGTGCCAGCAGTTACTCCTCTCGTCAGGGGGTGGAAAAACTGTTTTTT
CASSYSSRQGVEKLFF
>-|-|TRBV6-1|TRBJ2-3
TGTGCCAGCAGTGATTATTTAGGGGGGGCGAGCACAGATACGCAGTATTTT
CASSDYLGGASTDTQYF
>-|TRBD1|TRBV9|TRBJ1-4
TGTGCCAGCAGCGGGCGGACAGGAAGTGGGCCTAATGAAAAACTGTTTTTT
CASSGRTGSGPNEKLFF
>-|-|TRBV9|TRBJ2-7
TGTGCCAGCAGCTCCCGGGCGGGTCGCGAGCAGTACTTC
CASSSRAGREQYF
>-|-|TRBV28|TRBJ1-3
TGTGCCAGCAGTCCACAGGGTTTCCGGATTAATTTT
CASSPQGFRINF
>-|-|TRBV2|TRBJ2-1
TGTGCCAGCTCCAGCCGGGGAAATGAGCAGTTCTTC
CASSSRGNEQFF
>-|-|TRBV7-9|TRBJ2-7
TGTGCCAGCAGCCCGACCCGGGACGAGCAGTACTTC
CASSPTRDEQYF
>-|-|TRBV6-5|TRBJ1-3
TGTGCCTGCTCGGCGGGGGGGCTCGGAAACACCATATATTTT
CACSAGGLGNTIYF
>-|TRBD2|TRBV4-1|TRBJ2-7
TGCGCCAGCAGCCAAGGTCCGGCTAGCGGGGGGCCGGGCTACGAGCAGTACTTC
CASSQGPASGGPGYEQYF
>-|TRBD2|TRBV19|TRBJ2-7
TGTGCCAGTAGTAAAATGGGCGGGGGGTTCTACGAGCAGTACTTC
CASSKMGGGFYEQYF
>-|-|TRBV12-1|TRBJ2-5
TGTGCCAGCAGCTTGACTAGGGTGCGGGAGACCCAGTACTTC
CASSLTRVRETQYF
>-|TRBD2|TRBV20-1|TRBJ2-3
TGCAGTGCTAGTAGCGGGGGCACCCTACCACCATTTACGCAGTATTTT
CSASSGGTLPPFTQYF
>-|-|TRBV4-1|TRBJ1-2
TGCGCCAGCAGCGCACTACCGGGTGTGGGGCATGCCTATGGCTACACCTTC
CASSALPGVGHAYGYTF